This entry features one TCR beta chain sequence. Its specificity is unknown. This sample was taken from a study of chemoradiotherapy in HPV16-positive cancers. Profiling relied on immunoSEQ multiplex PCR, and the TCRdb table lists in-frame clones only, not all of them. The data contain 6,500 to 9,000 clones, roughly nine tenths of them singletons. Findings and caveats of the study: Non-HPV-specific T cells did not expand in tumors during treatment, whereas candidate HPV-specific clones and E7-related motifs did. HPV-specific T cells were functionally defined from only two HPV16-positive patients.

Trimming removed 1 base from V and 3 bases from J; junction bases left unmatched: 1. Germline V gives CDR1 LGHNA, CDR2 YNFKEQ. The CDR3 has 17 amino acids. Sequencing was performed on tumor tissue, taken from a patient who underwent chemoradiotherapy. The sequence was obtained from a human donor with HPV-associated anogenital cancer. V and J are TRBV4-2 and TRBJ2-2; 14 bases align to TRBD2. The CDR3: CASSQVGLAGDTGELFF. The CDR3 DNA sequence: TGTGCCAGCAGCCAAGTGGGACTAGCGGGGGACACCGGGGAGCTGTTTTTT.